A selection of T cell receptor beta chains follows, all from one sample in a study of OX40 agonist ivuxolimab in advanced cancers. Produced via immunoSEQ multiplex PCR; TCRdb's table is partial and in-frame only. The repertoire consists of 75,000 to 100,000 clones, with under 90% occurring once and the leading ten covering roughly 6%. The source material was CD4+ or CD8+ T cells sorted from blood, sampled in a trial of the OX40 agonist ivuxolimab. These receptors were taken from an adult with an advanced solid tumor such as melanoma, head and neck, liver or kidney cancer. Both conserved end residues are part of each CDR3. A D gene is named only where the DNA matches it firmly. Expanded clones are given a class, and other clones once, few, many or no size at all.

clone size,V gene,J gene,D gene,CDR3 protein,CDR3 DNA
NA,TRBV6-1,TRBJ2-5,TRBD1,CASRVGTAQETQYF,TGTGCCAGCAGGGTTGGGACAGCCCAAGAGACCCAGTACTTC
few,TRBV7-2,TRBJ2-3,NA,CASRVLAVADTQYF,TGTGCCAGCCGGGTCCTGGCGGTGGCAGATACGCAGTATTTT
few,TRBV30,TRBJ2-7,NA,CAWSVARQQYF,TGTGCCTGGAGTGTAGCCCGGCAGCAGTACTTC
NA,TRBV30,TRBJ1-2,NA,CAWSVAGAGDYGYTF,TGTGCCTGGAGTGTCGCGGGGGCCGGGGACTATGGCTACACCTTC
NA,TRBV7-2,TRBJ1-5,NA,CASSQRPGPNQPQHF,TGTGCCAGCAGCCAAAGGCCAGGACCTAATCAGCCCCAGCATTTT
NA,TRBV27,TRBJ1-1,NA,CASRLFREYTEAFF,TGTGCCAGCCGCCTCTTCCGGGAATACACTGAAGCTTTCTTT
once,TRBV30,TRBJ2-2,NA,CAWKRMWGGDTTGELFF,TGTGCCTGGAAGAGGATGTGGGGCGGGGATACGACCGGGGAGCTGTTTTTT
NA,TRBV12-5,TRBJ2-3,NA,CASGLGAWGVSSDTQYF,TGTGCTAGTGGTTTGGGAGCTTGGGGGGTGTCTTCAGATACGCAGTATTTT
NA,TRBV7-2,TRBJ1-2,NA,CASSLGGAGRNNYGYTF,TGTGCCAGCAGCTTAGGAGGGGCAGGACGTAACAACTATGGCTACACCTTC
NA,TRBV27,TRBJ1-4,TRBD1,CASSPRGPFGLVFF,TGTGCCAGCAGTCCTAGGGGGCCCTTTGGGTTGGTGTTTTTT
NA,TRBV19,TRBJ2-7,NA,CASSMGGGPYEQYF,TGTGCCAGTAGTATGGGAGGGGGACCCTACGAGCAGTACTTC
NA,TRBV7-2,TRBJ2-1,TRBD2,CASSFLAEIRVNEQFF,TGTGCCAGCAGCTTCCTAGCGGAGATTAGAGTCAATGAGCAGTTCTTC
NA,TRBV30,TRBJ2-1,NA,CAWSQSSYNEQFF,TGTGCCTGGAGCCAGAGCTCCTACAATGAGCAGTTCTTC
NA,TRBV6-5,TRBJ1-5,NA,CASSPGFSPQHF,TGTGCCAGCAGCCCCGGGTTCTCGCCCCAGCATTTT
NA,TRBV5-1,TRBJ2-7,NA,CASNTAGGNYEQYF,TGCGCCAGCAATACCGCAGGGGGGAACTACGAGCAGTACTTC
NA,TRBV9,TRBJ2-5,TRBD1,CASSLDRGRQEETQYF,TGTGCCAGCAGCCTCGACAGGGGCCGCCAGGAGGAGACCCAGTACTTC